The rows below give T cell receptor beta chains drawn from one sample of a study of identical twins' blood T cells. TCRdb recomputed calls from the 5' RACE reads with MiXCR, one row per CDR3 protein. The repertoire holds hundreds of thousands of distinct CDR3 sequences, roughly 31% seen once, with around 5.6% in the top ten. Material for sequencing was PBMCs. The source of these receptors is a woman aged 18 to 49 in good health. Each CDR3 is given with its conserved first and last residue. Each record gives: V gene, J gene, CDR3 protein.

TRBV6-4	TRBJ1-2	CASRAESPSNYGYTF
TRBV5-1	TRBJ2-7	CASSLGTLSYEQYF
TRBV10-3	TRBJ1-1	CAITLDRNTEAFF
TRBV29-1	TRBJ2-3	CSVGGNTDTQYF
TRBV29-1	TRBJ1-2	CSVDGQGRHYCYTF
TRBV28	TRBJ2-1	CASDTGYNEQFF
TRBV5-1	TRBJ2-5	CASSLELQETQYF
TRBV10-3	TRBJ1-5	CAIRGDNQPQHF
TRBV3-1	TRBJ1-2	CASSPTGFGGYTF
TRBV6-5	TRBJ2-1	CASRFGRYNEQFF
TRBV18	TRBJ2-1	CASGSLAASYNEQFF
TRBV20-1	TRBJ2-7	CSATLRQAGSSYEQYF
TRBV20-1	TRBJ2-3	CSARREGTDTQYF
TRBV4-2	TRBJ2-2	CASSQSGGRPGELFF
TRBV29-1	TRBJ2-7	CSVEMVAGAYEQYF
TRBV19	TRBJ2-3	CASSPGTSSRTDTQYF
TRBV20-1	TRBJ2-3	CSAVPGQRADTQYF
TRBV19	TRBJ1-3	CASTLDFSGNTIYF
TRBV10-3	TRBJ2-7	CAISGIDTSYEQYF
TRBV28	TRBJ1-4	CASSWGDGHNEKLFF
TRBV11-3	TRBJ2-1	CASSRDSPKLGNEQFF
TRBV7-9	TRBJ1-4	CVVGTNEKLFF
TRBV11-2	TRBJ1-1	CASSLVQGATEAFF
TRBV5-1	TRBJ1-5	CASSLVAGVDQPQHF
TRBV20-1	TRBJ2-1	CSAKVVGEQFF
TRBV30	TRBJ1-5	CAWSRQGYQPQHF
TRBV7-9	TRBJ1-6	CASSLSSALHF
TRBV29-1	TRBJ1-3	CSVGGFGNTIYF
TRBV10-3	TRBJ1-2	CAISESIGGTYGYTF
TRBV20-1	TRBJ1-3	CSARDPNSGNTIYF
TRBV5-1	TRBJ2-1	CASSLLPANEQFF
TRBV29-1	TRBJ1-1	CSVEQGGTEAFF
TRBV10-3	TRBJ1-5	CVISPGGGYQPQHF
TRBV2	TRBJ1-1	CASSEENTEAFF
TRBV29-1	TRBJ1-3	CSVRTAEGNTIYF
TRBV2	TRBJ1-3	CATPGDIGNTIYF
TRBV19	TRBJ2-1	CASRTKGNEQFF
TRBV29-1	TRBJ1-2	CSVTSQGRTEGYTF
TRBV5-1	TRBJ2-1	CASSQDGTDLYNEQFF
TRBV5-6	TRBJ1-6	CASSLLTLNSPLHF
TRBV9	TRBJ2-1	CASSGYRVEQFF
TRBV7-6	TRBJ1-4	CASSTDRASLNEKLFF
TRBV2	TRBJ2-1	CAAQDRYNEQFF
TRBV6-5	TRBJ2-3	CASSYPAGKGESDTQYF
TRBV15	TRBJ2-1	CATQKTSGEAGWRFF
TRBV29-1	TRBJ1-1	CSVAKTEAFF
TRBV11-2	TRBJ2-2	CASSLGRANTGELFF
TRBV7-9	TRBJ1-2	CASSSVTEALYGYTF
TRBV4-1	TRBJ1-2	CASSQGSGGYTF